Shown below are 27 T cell receptor beta chains from a single sample sequenced in a study of graft-versus-host responses after intestinal transplantation. Data came from immunoSEQ multiplex PCR; TCRdb stores just in-frame clones and leaves some out. Of 84,000 or so clones in the sample, 85% to 95% were seen once. Their specific antigens are unknown. The sequenced sample was unstimulated CD8+ T cells sorted from spleen or lymph node cells, obtained before transplant. Source of these receptors: a human donor who was the organ donor for an intestinal transplant.

The chain employs TRBV7-9 and TRBJ1-1; TRBD1 aligns across 7 bases. The germline V gene has CDR1 SEHNR and CDR2 FQNEAQ (reference sequence). J lost 2 bases, V lost 6 bases, and 12 bases had no gene match. The CDR3 runs 16 residues. CDR3 protein: CASRKIGGLRNTEAFF. CDR3 bases: TGTGCCAGCAGGAAGATAGGGGGCTTGAGAAACACTGAAGCTTTCTTT. Filled out from reference TRBV7-9 and TRBJ1-1, the complete variable domain reads DTGVSQNPRHKITKRGQNVTFRCDPISEHNRLYWYRQTLGQGPEFLTYFQNEAQLEKSRLLSDRFSAERPKGSFSTLEIQRTEQGDSAMYLCASRKIGGLRNTEAFFGQGTRLTVV.

This clone occurred once. The chain uses TRBV18 and TRBJ2-6; TRBD2 aligns across 14 bases. Looked up from germline, CDR1 is KGHSH and CDR2 is LQKENI. The length of the CDR3 is 20 residues. The J segment lost 4 bases and the V segment lost 6 bases, leaving 14 bases of the junction unmatched. The CDR3 bases are TGTGCCAGCTCGCCCGGACTAGCGGGGGGACAACTCTGGGGGGCCAACGTCCTGACTTTC. Its protein is CASSPGLAGGQLWGANVLTF.

The chain links TRBV11-2 to TRBJ2-3; 9 bases match TRBD2. Germline values: CDR1 SGHAT, CDR2 FQNNGV. Trimming removed 5 bases from V and 5 bases from J; junction bases left unmatched: 11. This CDR3 spans 16 amino acids. CDR3 residues: CASSQVLAGSGDTQYF. In DNA form, the CDR3 reads TGTGCCAGCAGCCAAGTACTAGCGGGCTCGGGAGATACGCAGTATTTT. Drawing the rest from reference TRBV11-2 and TRBJ2-3, the complete variable domain is EAGVAQSPRYKIIEKRQSVAFWCNPISGHATLYWYQQILGQGPKLLIQFQNNGVVDDSQLPKDRFSAERLKGVDSTLKIQPAKLEDSAVYLCASSQVLAGSGDTQYFGPGTRLTVL.

V and J are TRBV27 and TRBJ2-2, with 7 bases that match TRBD2. The CDR3 consists of 17 residues. CDR1 is MNHEY, CDR2 SMNVEV, per germline (reference sequence). The V segment lost 3 bases and the J segment 3 bases; nucleotides outside the gene matches: 10. CDR3 amino acids: CASSFGPAGMYTGELFF. The CDR3 region has the DNA TGTGCCAGCAGTTTCGGCCCAGCGGGGATGTACACCGGGGAGCTGTTTTTT.

The chain carries TRBV5-4 and TRBJ2-1; TRBD2 matches 12 bases. V gave up 0 bases and J gave up 0 bases; unmatched junction bases: 4. Per the germline V gene, CDR1 is SGHNT and CDR2 is YYREEE (reference sequence). The CDR3 loop spans 18 amino acids. The CDR3 spells CASSLVLAGGSSYNEQFF. The CDR3 region has the DNA TGTGCCAGCAGCTTGGTGCTAGCGGGGGGGAGCTCCTACAATGAGCAGTTCTTC.

The genes are TRBV7-3 and TRBJ2-1; 13 nucleotides match TRBD2. V shed 5 bases, J shed 9 bases, and the junction held 10 bases outside the gene matches. The CDR3 is made up of 16 amino acids. CDR1 SGHTA and CDR2 FQGTGA come from the germline V gene. The CDR3 DNA reads as TGTGCCAGCAGCCCGGGGACTAGCGGGATTAAGGGTGAGCAGTTCTTC. It translates to CASSPGTSGIKGEQFF.

J is TRBJ1-2 and V is TRBV12-5; no firm D call. The germline V gene has CDR1 LGHNT and CDR2 FRNRAP. The CDR3 sequence is 11 residues long. The V gene lost 6 bases and the J gene lost 4 bases, with 6 bases spanning the gap. The CDR3 spells CASGPGYGYTF. The CDR3 coding sequence is TGTGCTAGTGGCCCCGGCTATGGCTACACCTTC. Supplemented by reference TRBV12-5 and TRBJ1-2, the full variable domain reads DARVTQTPRHKVTEMGQEVTMRCQPILGHNTVFWYRQTMMQGLELLAYFRNRAPLDDSGMPKDRFSAEMPDATLATLKIQPSEPRDSAVYFCASGPGYGYTFGSGTRLTVV.

The chain uses TRBV7-8 and TRBJ2-1; D might be TRBD1 (5 bases). Trimming took off 4 bases at V and 9 bases at J, with 16 bases between the two ends. The CDR3 contains 14 residues. The germline V gene encodes CDR1 SGHVS and CDR2 FQNEAQ. DNA of the CDR3: TGTGCCAGCAGCTCGTTCAGGGCCGCGACTGAGCAGTTCTTC. Protein product: CASSSFRAATEQFF.

The gene calls are TRBV28 and TRBJ2-3; 7 bases match TRBD1. Germline V gene data show CDR1 as MDHEN and CDR2 as SYDVKM. This CDR3 is 18 amino acids long. V lost 4 bases to trimming and J lost 2 bases; unmatched junction nucleotides: 15. CDR3 sequence (DNA): TGTGCCAGCAGTTCCCCCCCGCCGACAGGGCTTTTCACAGATACGCAGTATTTT. It codes for CASSSPPPTGLFTDTQYF.

The CDR3 protein is CASSQGDHSGANVLTF. The CDR3 DNA is TGTGCTAGCTCCCAGGGGGACCACTCTGGGGCCAACGTCCTGACTTTC. This chain uses TRBV12-5 with TRBJ2-6, with 7 bases lining up with TRBD1. Germline V lookup: CDR1 LGHNT, CDR2 FRNRAP. The V and J ends lost 9 bases and 0 bases, in that order; junction bases with no gene match: 8. This CDR3 has 16 amino acids. Full variable domain (remainder filled in from reference TRBV12-5 and TRBJ2-6): DARVTQTPRHKVTEMGQEVTMRCQPILGHNTVFWYRQTMMQGLELLAYFRNRAPLDDSGMPKDRFSAEMPDATLATLKIQPSEPRDSAVYFCASSQGDHSGANVLTFGAGSRLTVL.

The J gene is TRBJ2-2, the V gene TRBV6-1; 7 bases map to TRBD1. This CDR3 region has 14 residues. Germline V gene data show CDR1 as MNHNS and CDR2 as SASEGT. Trimming removed 9 bases from V and 4 bases from J; junction bases left unmatched: 8. The CDR3 here is CASRLGQITGELFF. In DNA form, the CDR3 reads TGTGCCAGTCGCTTGGGACAGATCACCGGGGAGCTGTTTTTT.

V and J are TRBV4-3 and TRBJ2-3; tentatively, D is TRBD2 (5 bases). Trimming took 0 bases from V and 6 from J, leaving 10 bases between them. Germline V gene sequence: CDR1 LGHNA, CDR2 YSLEER. The CDR3 runs 14 residues. Here the CDR3 DNA reads TGCGCCAGCAGCCAAGAACGGGAATCCGATACGCAGTATTTT. It is translated as CASSQERESDTQYF.

The CDR3 loop is CASSHRSSTDTQYF. The CDR3 DNA sequence: TGTGCCAGCAGTCACAGGTCTAGCACAGATACGCAGTATTTT. The chain recombines TRBV27 with TRBJ2-3; tentative D call: TRBD1 (5 bases). V was pared by 5 bases and J by 0 bases, with 9 bases between. The CDR3 covers 14 residues. Germline V CDR1 and CDR2: MNHEY, SMNVEV (reference sequence).

The V and J genes are TRBV28 and TRBJ1-3, with 8 bases identical to TRBD1. The germline V gene has CDR1 MDHEN and CDR2 SYDVKM. Trimming took 7 bases from V and 4 from J; bases not matched to a gene: 9. There are 15 residues in the CDR3. CDR3 protein: CASKRQGSPGNTIYF. CDR3 nucleotide sequence: TGTGCCAGCAAGCGACAGGGGAGTCCAGGAAACACCATATATTTT.

This chain connects TRBV27 to TRBJ2-1; 9 nucleotides agree with TRBD2. Trimming cost V 5 bases and J 7 bases; bases outside gene matches: 12. CDR1 MNHEY and CDR2 SMNVEV come from the germline V gene (reference sequence). The CDR3 covers 16 residues. Written as DNA, the CDR3 is TGTGCCAGCAGTCCCCCACTGCGGGAGGGATGGAATGAGCAGTTCTTC. This sequence encodes CASSPPLREGWNEQFF.

J is TRBJ2-1 and V is TRBV4-2, with 10 positions matching TRBD2. With V trimmed by 0 bases and J by 10 bases, 9 bases remained unmatched. Germline assignment: CDR1 LGHNA and CDR2 YNFKEQ. CDR3 length: 16 residues. CDR3 region: CASSQDGLAGVGEQFF. The CDR3, as DNA: TGTGCCAGCAGCCAAGATGGTCTAGCGGGAGTGGGGGAGCAGTTCTTC.

The chain recombines TRBV11-3 with TRBJ1-1; maybe TRBD1 (6 bases). The CDR3 runs to 15 residues. Germline V gives CDR1 SGHNT, CDR2 YENEEA. The V end was cut by 2 bases, the J end by 1 base, with 11 bases between. The CDR3 loop is CASSLPTGPNTEAFF. CDR3 nucleotide sequence: TGTGCCAGCAGCTTACCGACAGGACCGAACACTGAAGCTTTCTTT.

The chain joins TRBV6-6 to TRBJ1-2, with D perhaps matching TRBD1 (5 bases). The CDR3 contains 15 residues. Germline loops: CDR1 MNHNY, CDR2 SVGAGI (reference sequence). Deletions cut 5 bases from V and 1 base from J, with 14 bases between. In nucleotides, the CDR3 is TGTGCCAGCAGTCCCTTGGGGCCCGGTAACTATGGCTACACCTTC. It translates to CASSPLGPGNYGYTF.

V usage is TRBV11-2 and J usage is TRBJ1-5; 7 bases line up with TRBD1. Germline V lookup: CDR1 SGHAT, CDR2 FQNNGV. The V segment lost 5 bases and the J segment 6 bases; nucleotides outside the gene matches: 4. The CDR3 consists of 13 residues. In DNA form, the CDR3 reads TGTGCCAGCAGCGCCCCAGGGGGTCAGCCCCAGCATTTT. This codes for CASSAPGGQPQHF.

The chain couples TRBV11-2 to TRBJ1-5; TRBD1 is a possible D gene (5 bases). The V gene's germline CDR1 is SGHAT and CDR2 FQNNGV. V was trimmed by 2 bases and J by 4 bases, leaving 12 bases between them. The CDR3 has 15 residues. This CDR3 is CASSLSPRGNQPQHF. CDR3 coding DNA: TGTGCCAGCAGCTTATCACCTCGGGGGAATCAGCCCCAGCATTTT.

This clone was found a few times. The genes are TRBV6-4 and TRBJ2-1; TRBD2 matches 16 bases. The CDR3 extends over 16 amino acids. V dropped 0 bases and J dropped 7; count of bases not matched to a gene: 0. Germline-derived CDR1 and CDR2 are MRHNA and SNTAGT. The CDR3 reads CASSDSGLAGGNEQFF. CDR3 sequence (DNA): TGTGCCAGCAGTGACTCGGGACTAGCGGGGGGGAATGAGCAGTTCTTC.

Comment on this clone: At the DNA level, this CDR3 is encoded by other sequences in the same sample as well. This chain connects TRBV2 to TRBJ2-1; D unresolved. The CDR3 is 14 amino acids. Germline CDR1 is SNHLY and CDR2 is FYNNEI. The ends were cut back, 4 bases at V and 7 bases at J, with 14 bases in the middle. CDR3 sequence (DNA): TGTGCCAGCAGTGTTGAGGCCAGCAATAATGAGCAGTTCTTC. The encoded protein is CASSVEASNNEQFF. Complete variable domain (other parts from reference TRBV2 and TRBJ2-1): EPEVTQTPSHQVTQMGQEVILRCVPISNHLYFYWYRQILGQKVEFLVSFYNNEISEKSEIFDDQFSVERPDGSNFTLKIRSTKLEDSAMYFCASSVEASNNEQFFGPGTRLTVL.

The chain combines TRBV7-9 with TRBJ2-3; 7 bases agree with TRBD2. The germline CDR1 and CDR2 sequences are SEHNR and FQNEAQ (reference sequence). Germline trimming cut 5 bases from V and 4 bases from J; bases unmatched to any gene: 12. This CDR3 region has 16 residues. CDR3 residues: CASSPLAWEGPDTQYF. The CDR3 DNA reads as TGTGCCAGCAGCCCTCTTGCGTGGGAGGGTCCAGATACGCAGTATTTT.

This chain connects TRBV5-6 to TRBJ2-7; D might be TRBD1 (5 bases). The CDR3 extends over 14 amino acids. CDR1 SGHDT and CDR2 YYEEEE come from the germline V gene. V lost 0 bases and J lost 0, with 7 bases in between. This CDR3 reads CASSLGRDSYEQYF. CDR3 nucleotide sequence: TGTGCCAGCAGCTTGGGCAGGGACTCCTACGAGCAGTACTTC.

The rearrangement links TRBV19 to TRBJ1-1; no reliable D call. CDR1 is LNHDA and CDR2 is SQIVND in the germline V gene (reference sequence). This CDR3 has 13 amino acids. V was trimmed by 4 bases and J by 1 base, leaving 7 bases between them. CDR3 nucleotides: TGTGCCAGTAGTAAGTCGGGGAACACTGAAGCTTTCTTT. Protein product: CASSKSGNTEAFF.

This clone appeared a single time. This CDR3 reads CASSIGTHGEQFF. CDR3 DNA: TGTGCCAGCAGCATTGGGACACACGGGGAGCAGTTCTTC. This sequence joins TRBV9 and TRBJ2-1; tentatively, D is TRBD1 (6 bases). V was shortened by 4 bases and J by 10 bases, with 15 bases between the two germline ends. Per germline, CDR1 SGDLS and CDR2 YYNGEE. This CDR3 is 13 amino acids long.

The J gene is TRBJ2-7, the V gene TRBV7-9, with D possibly being TRBD1 (5 bases). The CDR3 length is 15 residues. Germline V gives CDR1 SEHNR, CDR2 FQNEAQ (reference sequence). Trimming took 4 bases from V and 3 from J, leaving 16 bases between them. CDR3 region: CASSSNRGRYYEQYF. The CDR3 nucleotides read TGTGCCAGCAGCTCAAATAGGGGCAGGTACTACGAGCAGTACTTC. Variable domain in full (rest from reference TRBV7-9 and TRBJ2-7): DTGVSQNPRHKITKRGQNVTFRCDPISEHNRLYWYRQTLGQGPEFLTYFQNEAQLEKSRLLSDRFSAERPKGSFSTLEIQRTEQGDSAMYLCASSSNRGRYYEQYFGPGTRLTVT.